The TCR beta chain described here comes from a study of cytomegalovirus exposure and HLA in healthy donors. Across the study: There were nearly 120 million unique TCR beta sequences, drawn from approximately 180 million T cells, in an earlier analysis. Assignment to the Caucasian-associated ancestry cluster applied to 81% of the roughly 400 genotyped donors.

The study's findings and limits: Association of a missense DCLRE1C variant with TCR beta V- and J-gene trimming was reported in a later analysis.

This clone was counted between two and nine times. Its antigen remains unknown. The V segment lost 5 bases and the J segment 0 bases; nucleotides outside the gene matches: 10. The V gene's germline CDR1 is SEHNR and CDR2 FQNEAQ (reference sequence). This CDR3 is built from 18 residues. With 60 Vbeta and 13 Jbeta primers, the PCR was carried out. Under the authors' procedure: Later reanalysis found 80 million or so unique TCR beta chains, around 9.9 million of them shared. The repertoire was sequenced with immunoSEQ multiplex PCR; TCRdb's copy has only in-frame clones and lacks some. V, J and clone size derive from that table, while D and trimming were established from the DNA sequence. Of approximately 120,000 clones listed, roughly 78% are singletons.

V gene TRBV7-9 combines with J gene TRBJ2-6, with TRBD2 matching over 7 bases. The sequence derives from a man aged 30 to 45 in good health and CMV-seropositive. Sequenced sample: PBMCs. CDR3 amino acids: CASSPFFGGSSGANVLTF. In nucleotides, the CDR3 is TGTGCCAGCAGCCCATTTTTCGGGGGGTCCTCTGGGGCCAACGTCCTGACTTTC.